The entry that follows covers one TCR beta chain sequence. The CDR3 extends over 15 amino acids. The record originates from a study of cytomegalovirus exposure and HLA in healthy donors. The primer mix had 60 Vbeta and 13 Jbeta primers. Sequencing used immunoSEQ multiplex PCR; TCRdb keeps in-frame clones, though not all of them. The sample has fewer than 100,000 clones, around 80% seen once. The V gene is TRBV21-1, the J gene TRBJ2-7; the table's D call of TRBD2 was not tested on the DNA. TRBV21-1 is a pseudogene segment. Sequenced material: PBMCs. The clonotype originates from a male donor in good health and CMV-seropositive. CDR3 nucleotides: TGTGCCAGCAGCCCGGGGGAGGGGTCCGGGGTTGAGCAGTACTTC. Amino acid sequence: CASSPGEGSGVEQYF.